Described below is a single T cell receptor beta chain sequence and its context. Its antigen is unidentified. This specimen belongs to a study of T cell repertoires in cytomegalovirus infection. The wider study: A matching HLA type, together with CMV infection, was signaled by public TCR beta signatures.

Regarding the study as a whole: HLA-C-restricted TCR beta clonotypes specific for CMV led the ex vivo response. Totalled public TCR beta family frequency picked out people who carried CMV plus the relevant HLA.

CDR3 length: 15 residues. In germline, CDR1 is SGHTA, CDR2 FQGNSA. MiXCR was run by TCRdb on the reads, yielding one entry per CDR3 protein. This sample has under 7,000 distinct CDR3 sequences, with roughly half found just once. The rearrangement joins TRBV7-2 to TRBJ1-5; 7 nucleotides line up with TRBD1. The sequenced sample was PBMCs, sequenced either directly or after in vitro stimulation (not recorded which). The TCR sequence derives from a human donor in good health (CMV status not recorded). Some clones in this sample may be carry-over from other donors' samples. In nucleotides, the CDR3 is TGTGACAGAAGAACCGGGACAGCTATCAAGCAGCCCCAGCATTTT. Encoded protein: CDRRTGTAIKQPQHF.